The T cell receptor (beta chain) under discussion was sequenced for a study of T cells after yellow fever vaccination. This clonotype was observed a few times. The CDR3 spans 14 residues. Germline loops: CDR1 DFQATT, CDR2 SNEGSKA (reference sequence). Trimming took off 0 bases at V and 7 bases at J, with 13 bases between the two ends. A process of 5'RACE template switching, which added a universal primer site and UMIs, was used to make TCR cDNA. TCRdb used MiXCR to reprocess the 5' RACE reads, holding one entry per CDR3 protein. The sample includes 110,000 to 150,000 distinct CDR3 sequences, approximately 6.6% of them seen just once.

The sequencing here drew on CD4+ T cells sorted from PBMCs, taken 10 days after the yellow fever booster vaccination. This chain connects TRBV20-1 to TRBJ1-5; D is ambiguous. The sequence was obtained from a man aged 30-40 years who received the YFV17D yellow fever vaccine. In nucleotides, the CDR3 is TGCAGTGCTAGAGATCGTCAGCCCGGGCAGCCCCAGCATTTT. Its translation is CSARDRQPGQPQHF.